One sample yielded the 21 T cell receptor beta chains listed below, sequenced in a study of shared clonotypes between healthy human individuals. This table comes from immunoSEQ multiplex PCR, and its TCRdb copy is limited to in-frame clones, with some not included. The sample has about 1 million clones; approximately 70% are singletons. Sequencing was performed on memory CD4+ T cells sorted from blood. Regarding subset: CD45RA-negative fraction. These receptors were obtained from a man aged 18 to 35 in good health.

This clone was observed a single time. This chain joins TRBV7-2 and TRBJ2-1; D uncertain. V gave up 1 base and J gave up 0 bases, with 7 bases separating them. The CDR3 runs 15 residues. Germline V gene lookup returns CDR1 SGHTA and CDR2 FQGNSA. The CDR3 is CASSLGYSSYNEQFF. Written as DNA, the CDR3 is TGTGCCAGCAGCTTAGGGTACAGCTCCTACAATGAGCAGTTCTTC. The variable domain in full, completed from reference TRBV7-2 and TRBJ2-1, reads GAGVSQSPSNKVTEKGKDVELRCDPISGHTALYWYRQSLGQGLEFLIYFQGNSAPDKSGLPSDRFSAERTGGSVSTLTIQRTQQEDSAVYLCASSLGYSSYNEQFFGPGTRLTVL.

CDR3 sequence (DNA): TGCGCCAGCAGCCCAAACCCAGGGGGCCAGGAAAAACTGTTTTTT. Amino acid sequence: CASSPNPGGQEKLFF. The rearrangement links TRBV4-1 to TRBJ1-4; the match to TRBD1 covers 8 bases. This CDR3 comprises 15 residues. CDR1 is MGHRA and CDR2 is YSYEKL in the germline V gene. V shed 4 bases and J 8 bases; nucleotides not matched to a gene: 9.

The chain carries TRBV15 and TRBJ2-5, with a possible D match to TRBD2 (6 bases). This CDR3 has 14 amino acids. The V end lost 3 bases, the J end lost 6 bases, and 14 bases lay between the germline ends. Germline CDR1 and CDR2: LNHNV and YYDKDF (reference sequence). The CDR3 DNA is TGTGCCACCAGCAGGCCGGGACTGCTCAAGACCCAGTACTTC. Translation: CATSRPGLLKTQYF.

The CDR3 DNA reads as TGCGCCAGCAGCTTCCTAGCGAGTGATACGCAGTATTTT. This codes for CASSFLASDTQYF. The chain uses TRBV5-1 and TRBJ2-3; the D gene is possibly TRBD2 (6 bases). This CDR3 is 13 amino acids long. V dropped 2 bases and J dropped 6 bases, with 10 bases sitting between them. Germline V gene data show CDR1 as SGHRS and CDR2 as YFSETQ.

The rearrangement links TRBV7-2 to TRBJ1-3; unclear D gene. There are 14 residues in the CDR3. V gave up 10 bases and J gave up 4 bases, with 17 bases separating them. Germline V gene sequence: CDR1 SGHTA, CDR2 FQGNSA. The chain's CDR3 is CATRGGYQGNTIYF. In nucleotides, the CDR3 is TGTGCCACTCGAGGCGGTTACCAGGGAAACACCATATATTTT. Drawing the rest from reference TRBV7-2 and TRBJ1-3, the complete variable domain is GAGVSQSPSNKVTEKGKDVELRCDPISGHTALYWYRQSLGQGLEFLIYFQGNSAPDKSGLPSDRFSAERTGGSVSTLTIQRTQQEDSAVYLCATRGGYQGNTIYFGEGSWLTVV.

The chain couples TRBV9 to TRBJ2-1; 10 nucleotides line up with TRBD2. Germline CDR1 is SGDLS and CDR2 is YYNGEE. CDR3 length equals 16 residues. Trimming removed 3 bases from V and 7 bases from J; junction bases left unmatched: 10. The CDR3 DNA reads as TGTGCCAGCAGCGCCCTAACCGGGACTAGCGTAAATGAGCAGTTCTTC. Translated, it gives CASSALTGTSVNEQFF.

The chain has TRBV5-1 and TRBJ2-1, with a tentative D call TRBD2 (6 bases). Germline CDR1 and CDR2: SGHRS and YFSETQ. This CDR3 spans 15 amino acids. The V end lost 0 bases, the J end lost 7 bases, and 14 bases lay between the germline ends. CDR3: CASSLDGRLNNEQFF. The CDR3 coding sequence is TGCGCCAGCAGCTTGGACGGGAGATTAAATAATGAGCAGTTCTTC.

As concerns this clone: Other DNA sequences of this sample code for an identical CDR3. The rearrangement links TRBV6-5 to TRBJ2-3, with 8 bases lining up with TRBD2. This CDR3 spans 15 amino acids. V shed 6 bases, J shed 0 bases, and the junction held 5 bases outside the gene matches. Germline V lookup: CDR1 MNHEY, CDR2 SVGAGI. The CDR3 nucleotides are TGTGCCAGCAGCGGCGGGGGGAGAAGCACAGATACGCAGTATTTT. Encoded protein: CASSGGGRSTDTQYF.

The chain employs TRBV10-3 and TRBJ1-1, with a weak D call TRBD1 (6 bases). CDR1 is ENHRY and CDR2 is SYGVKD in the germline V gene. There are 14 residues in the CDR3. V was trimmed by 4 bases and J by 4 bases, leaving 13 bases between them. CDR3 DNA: TGTGCCATCAGTGTAGGGGGGAGGATCACTGAAGCTTTCTTT. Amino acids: CAISVGGRITEAFF.

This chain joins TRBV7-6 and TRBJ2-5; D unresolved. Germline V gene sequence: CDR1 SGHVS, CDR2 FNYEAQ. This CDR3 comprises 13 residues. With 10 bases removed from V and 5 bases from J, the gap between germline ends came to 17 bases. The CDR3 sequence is CATSPPRRETQYF. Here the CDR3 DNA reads TGTGCCACCTCCCCTCCCAGGCGGGAGACCCAGTACTTC.

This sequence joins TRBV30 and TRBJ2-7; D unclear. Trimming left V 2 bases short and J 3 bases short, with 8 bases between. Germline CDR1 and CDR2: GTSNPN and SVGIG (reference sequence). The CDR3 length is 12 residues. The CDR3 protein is CAWSPSGYEQYF. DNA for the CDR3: TGTGCCTGGAGTCCTTCGGGCTACGAGCAGTACTTC.

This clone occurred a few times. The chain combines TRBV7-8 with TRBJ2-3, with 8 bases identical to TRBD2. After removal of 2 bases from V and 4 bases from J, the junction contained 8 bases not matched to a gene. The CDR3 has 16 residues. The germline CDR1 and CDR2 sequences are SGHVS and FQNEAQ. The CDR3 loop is CASSLSGSGGADTQYF. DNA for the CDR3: TGTGCCAGCAGCTTAAGTGGGTCGGGAGGGGCAGATACGCAGTATTTT. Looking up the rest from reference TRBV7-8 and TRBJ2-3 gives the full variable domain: GAGVSQSPRYKVAKRGQDVALRCDPISGHVSLFWYQQALGQGPEFLTYFQNEAQLDKSGLPSDRFFAERPEGSVSTLKIQRTQQEDSAVYLCASSLSGSGGADTQYFGPGTRLTVL.

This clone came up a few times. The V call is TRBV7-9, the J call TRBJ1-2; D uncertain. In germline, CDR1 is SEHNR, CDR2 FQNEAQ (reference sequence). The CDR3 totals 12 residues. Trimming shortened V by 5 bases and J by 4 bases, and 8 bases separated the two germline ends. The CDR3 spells CASSVDFYGYTF. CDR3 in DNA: TGTGCCAGCAGCGTGGATTTCTATGGCTACACCTTC.

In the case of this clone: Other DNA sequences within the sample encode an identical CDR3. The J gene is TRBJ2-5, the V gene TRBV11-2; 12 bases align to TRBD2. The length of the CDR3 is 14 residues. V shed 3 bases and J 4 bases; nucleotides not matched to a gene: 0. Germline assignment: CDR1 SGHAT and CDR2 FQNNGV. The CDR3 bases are TGTGCCAGCAGCTTGACTAGCGGGGGAGAGACCCAGTACTTC. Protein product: CASSLTSGGETQYF.

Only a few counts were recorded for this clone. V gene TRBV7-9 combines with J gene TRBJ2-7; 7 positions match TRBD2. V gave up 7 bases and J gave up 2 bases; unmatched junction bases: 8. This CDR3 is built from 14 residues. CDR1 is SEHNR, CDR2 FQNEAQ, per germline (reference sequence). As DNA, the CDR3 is TGTGCCAGCATCGCTAGCGGCGGGGCCTACGAGCAGTACTTC. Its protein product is CASIASGGAYEQYF.

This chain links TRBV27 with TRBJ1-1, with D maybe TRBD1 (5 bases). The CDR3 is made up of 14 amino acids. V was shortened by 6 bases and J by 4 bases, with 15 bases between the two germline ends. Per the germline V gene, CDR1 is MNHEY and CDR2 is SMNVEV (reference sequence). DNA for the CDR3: TGTGCCAGCAGGCCAGCGGGGGTCGTCACTGAAGCTTTCTTT. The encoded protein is CASRPAGVVTEAFF.

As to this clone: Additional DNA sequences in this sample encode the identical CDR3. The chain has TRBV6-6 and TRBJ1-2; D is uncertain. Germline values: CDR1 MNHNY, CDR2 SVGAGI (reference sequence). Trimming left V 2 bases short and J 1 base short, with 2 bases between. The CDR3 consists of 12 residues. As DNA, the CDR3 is TGTGCCAGCAGTTACGGTAACTATGGCTACACCTTC. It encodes CASSYGNYGYTF.

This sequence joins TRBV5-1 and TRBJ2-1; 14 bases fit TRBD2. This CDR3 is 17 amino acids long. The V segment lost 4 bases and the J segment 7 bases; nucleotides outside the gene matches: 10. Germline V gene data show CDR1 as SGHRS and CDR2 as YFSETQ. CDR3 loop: CASSPQGTSGSGNEQFF. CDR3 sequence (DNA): TGCGCCAGCAGCCCCCAAGGGACTAGCGGGAGTGGTAATGAGCAGTTCTTC.

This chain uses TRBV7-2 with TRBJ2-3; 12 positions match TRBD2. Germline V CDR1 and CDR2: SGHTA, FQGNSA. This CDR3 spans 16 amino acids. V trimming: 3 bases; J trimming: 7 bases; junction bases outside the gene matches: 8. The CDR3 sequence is CASSLGLAGTKNTQYF. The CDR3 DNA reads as TGTGCCAGCAGCTTGGGACTAGCGGGCACAAAAAATACGCAGTATTTT.

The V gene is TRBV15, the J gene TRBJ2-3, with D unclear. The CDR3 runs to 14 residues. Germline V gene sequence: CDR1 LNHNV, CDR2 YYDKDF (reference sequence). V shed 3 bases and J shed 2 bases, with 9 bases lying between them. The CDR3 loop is CATSRSKNTDTQYF. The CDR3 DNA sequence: TGTGCCACCAGCAGGAGCAAGAACACAGATACGCAGTATTTT.

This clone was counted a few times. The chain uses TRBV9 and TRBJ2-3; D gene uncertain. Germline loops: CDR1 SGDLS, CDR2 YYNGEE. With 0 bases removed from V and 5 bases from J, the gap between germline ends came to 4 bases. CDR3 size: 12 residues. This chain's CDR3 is CASSVAGDTQYF. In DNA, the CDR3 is TGTGCCAGCAGCGTAGCGGGAGATACGCAGTATTTT.